This TCR beta chain originates from a study of CD8 T cells in Susac syndrome. CD8+ and CD4+ blood T cells underwent TCR beta sequencing. The multiple sclerosis control cohort comprised treatment-naive individuals presenting with stable or active relapsing-remitting disease. TEMRA cells underwent FACS enrichment and CD8+ and CD4+ T cells underwent negative isolation. An input of about 0.5 to 1 ug of RNA was subjected to reverse transcription using random hexamers. Amplification of TCR beta CDR3 across 54 Vbeta and 13 Jbeta was performed with immunoSEQ multiplex PCR. Via MiXCR, TCRdb re-called the immunoSEQ multiplex PCR reads, giving one row per CDR3 protein. The sample comprises 250,000 to 300,000 distinct CDR3 sequences, over 75% of which are singletons, and roughly 0.21% rests with the top ten. Trimming at V came to 1 base and at J to 3 bases, leaving 9 bases not matched to a gene. CDR1 is MGHDK, CDR2 SYGVNS, per germline. The CDR3 extends over 17 amino acids.

This TCR derives from a human donor with multiple sclerosis. The sample consisted of CD8+ T cells from PBMCs. The V and J genes are TRBV25-1 and TRBJ2-3; 8 nucleotides align to TRBD1. CDR3 protein: CASSESSGQGRTDTQYF. CDR3 sequence (DNA): TGTGCCAGCAGTGAATCGTCCGGACAGGGAAGGACAGATACGCAGTATTTT.